These 22 T cell receptor beta chains came from one sample sequenced in a study of T cell responses to AZD1222 COVID-19 vaccine. Assay: immunoSEQ multiplex PCR; the TCRdb copy retains only in-frame clones and omits some. The sample includes more than 95,000 clones, approximately 89% seen only once; the top ten take approximately 9%. The sequencing used peripheral blood, collected on day 0 of AZD1222 vaccination. The receptors come from an adult in good health.

J is TRBJ1-3 and V is TRBV28, with D uncertain. CDR3 length equals 12 residues. The germline gives CDR1 MDHEN, CDR2 SYDVKM. The V gene lost 2 bases and the J gene lost 7 bases, with 6 bases spanning the gap. This chain's CDR3 is CASSLVRNTIYF. DNA of the CDR3: TGTGCCAGCAGTTTAGTAAGGAACACCATATATTTT.

The gene calls are TRBV7-9 and TRBJ2-7, with 7 bases matching TRBD2. V shed 1 base and J 11 bases; nucleotides not matched to a gene: 8. This CDR3 comprises 13 residues. CDR1 and CDR2 from the germline V gene are SEHNR and FQNEAQ (reference sequence). CDR3 sequence: CASSLEPYGTKYF. The CDR3 DNA reads as TGTGCCAGCAGCTTAGAGCCCTACGGGACTAAGTACTTC. Looking up the rest from reference TRBV7-9 and TRBJ2-7 gives the full variable domain: DTGVSQNPRHKITKRGQNVTFRCDPISEHNRLYWYRQTLGQGPEFLTYFQNEAQLEKSRLLSDRFSAERPKGSFSTLEIQRTEQGDSAMYLCASSLEPYGTKYFGPGTRLTVT.

This CDR3 is CASSIRQAMNTEAFF. CDR3 DNA sequence: TGTGCCAGTAGTATTCGTCAGGCCATGAACACTGAAGCTTTCTTT. The chain is built from TRBV19 and TRBJ1-1; D ambiguous. CDR3 length equals 15 residues. Trimming stripped 3 bases from V and 0 bases from J, with 11 bases between. Germline CDR1 LNHDA, CDR2 SQIVND (reference sequence).

About this clone: The junction departs from germline at one end; a sequencing error may be responsible. This chain's CDR3 is CASSPQTSRDTQYF. CDR3 sequence (DNA): TGTGCCAGCAGCCCCCAGACTAGCAGAGATACGCAGTATTTT. The chain links TRBV7-2 to TRBJ2-3; 7 bases are a match to TRBD2. In germline, CDR1 is SGHTA, CDR2 FQGNSA. CDR3 length: 14 residues.

The CDR3 region is CASSLGAGLNEQFF. Here the CDR3 DNA reads TGTGCCAGCAGCCTGGGGGCAGGCCTTAATGAGCAGTTCTTC. The chain carries TRBV7-2 and TRBJ2-1; TRBD1 is a possible D gene (6 bases). V gave up 5 bases and J gave up 7 bases, with 15 bases separating them. This CDR3 has 14 amino acids. Germline V lookup: CDR1 SGHTA, CDR2 FQGNSA.

The chain couples TRBV2 to TRBJ2-3; D possibly corresponds to TRBD2 (7 bases). V was trimmed by 5 bases and J by 7 bases, leaving 13 bases between them. The germline gives CDR1 SNHLY, CDR2 FYNNEI. The CDR3 spans 13 residues. The CDR3 DNA reads TGTGCCAGCAGTTGGAGGGGGGGCAATACGCAGTATTTT. Its translation is CASSWRGGNTQYF.

V and J are TRBV9 and TRBJ1-2, with 8 bases lining up with TRBD1. V dropped 3 bases and J dropped 4; count of bases not matched to a gene: 5. Germline values: CDR1 SGDLS, CDR2 YYNGEE. The CDR3 covers 14 residues. CDR3 protein: CASSAGTGLYGYTF. For the CDR3, the DNA is TGTGCCAGCAGCGCCGGGACAGGACTCTATGGCTACACCTTC.

The V gene is TRBV7-2, the J gene TRBJ2-7; D perhaps matches TRBD1 (6 bases). The CDR3 length is 15 residues. Germline V gene lookup returns CDR1 SGHTA and CDR2 FQGNSA. Trimming cost V 2 bases and J 2 bases, with 13 bases left between them. CDR3 region: CASSLSPGETYEQYF. The CDR3 nucleotides read TGTGCCAGCAGCTTATCTCCAGGGGAGACCTACGAGCAGTACTTC.

J is TRBJ2-7 and V is TRBV30; TRBD1 agrees at 8 bases. The germline CDR1 and CDR2 sequences are GTSNPN and SVGIG (reference sequence). The trim removed 2 bases at V and 3 bases at J, leaving 0 bases unmatched. The CDR3 has 12 residues. Here the CDR3 DNA reads TGTGCCTGGAGTACAGGGGGCTACGAGCAGTACTTC. The encoded protein is CAWSTGGYEQYF.

This clone appeared once. The genes are TRBV6-5 and TRBJ1-1; the match to TRBD1 covers 7 bases. The CDR3 spans 12 residues. Germline lookup yields CDR1 MNHEY and CDR2 SVGAGI. V lost 5 bases and J lost 11; bases outside the gene matches: 8. The CDR3 DNA reads TGTGCCAGCAGTCGGGACAGTAGATCGGCTTTCTTT. Protein: CASSRDSRSAFF.

The CDR3 loop is CASSQRTGVLSTFF. The CDR3 DNA reads TGTGCCAGCAGCCAACGGACAGGGGTTCTTTCGACTTTCTTT. The rearrangement uses TRBV4-2 and TRBJ1-1, with 9 nucleotides matching TRBD1. The V and J ends lost 2 bases and 12 bases, in that order; junction bases with no gene match: 10. This CDR3 has 14 amino acids. Per germline, CDR1 LGHNA and CDR2 YNFKEQ.

CDR3 bases: TGTGCCACCAGTGATTCCAGGACGGCCCACTATGGCTACACCTTC. It specifies CATSDSRTAHYGYTF. This chain uses TRBV24-1 with TRBJ1-2, with D unclear. The germline gives CDR1 KGHDR, CDR2 SFDVKD. The CDR3 has 15 residues. Between the trimmed V and J ends, which lost 2 bases and 3 bases, there was a span of 12 bases.

The chain employs TRBV28 and TRBJ2-6, with 10 nucleotides matching TRBD1. V lost 2 bases and J lost 1; bases outside the gene matches: 8. This CDR3 spans 19 amino acids. Germline CDR1 and CDR2: MDHEN and SYDVKM. The CDR3 nucleotides are TGTGCCAGCAGTTTAAGTGGCCCGGGACAGGGGTCTGGGGCCAACGTCCTGACTTTC. Translation: CASSLSGPGQGSGANVLTF.

The chain employs TRBV5-1 and TRBJ1-2; D gene uncertain. The CDR3 spans 13 residues. In germline, CDR1 is SGHRS, CDR2 YFSETQ. Trimming pared 0 bases from V and 8 bases from J, leaving 11 bases between. CDR3 residues: CASSLAGLSGYTF. For the CDR3, the DNA is TGCGCCAGCAGCTTGGCCGGACTAAGCGGCTACACCTTC. The variable domain in full, completed from reference TRBV5-1 and TRBJ1-2, reads KAGVTQTPRYLIKTRGQQVTLSCSPISGHRSVSWYQQTPGQGLQFLFEYFSETQRNKGNFPGRFSGRQFSNSRSEMNVSTLELGDSALYLCASSLAGLSGYTFGSGTRLTVV.

This sequence joins TRBV7-9 and TRBJ2-1; TRBD2 agrees at 10 bases. Per germline, CDR1 SEHNR and CDR2 FQNEAQ (reference sequence). This CDR3 comprises 17 residues. V shed 1 base and J 4 bases; nucleotides not matched to a gene: 7. The chain's CDR3 is CASSLVVAGGHYNEQFF. The CDR3, as DNA: TGTGCCAGCAGCTTAGTAGTAGCGGGAGGACATTACAATGAGCAGTTCTTC.

This clone was observed a handful of times. This sequence joins TRBV18 and TRBJ1-2; D is possibly TRBD1 (6 bases). Trimming shortened V by 4 bases and J by 7 bases, and 16 bases separated the two germline ends. The CDR3 is 14 amino acids. Germline V gives CDR1 KGHSH, CDR2 LQKENI. The CDR3 reads CASSQAGERSGYTF. In DNA form, the CDR3 reads TGTGCCAGCTCACAAGCAGGGGAAAGGAGTGGCTACACCTTC.

This rearrangement joins TRBV7-3 to TRBJ1-4; 8 nucleotides align to TRBD1. The V and J ends lost 2 bases and 7 bases, in that order; junction bases with no gene match: 6. The CDR3 contains 15 residues. Germline assignment: CDR1 SGHTA and CDR2 FQGTGA. The DNA for the CDR3 is TGTGCCAGCAGCTTAGGGACAGGTGGGACTGAAAAACTGTTTTTT. Protein sequence: CASSLGTGGTEKLFF.

This clone was seen just once. The V call is TRBV28, the J call TRBJ2-2; TRBD1 matches at 9 bases. Germline V lookup: CDR1 MDHEN, CDR2 SYDVKM. The CDR3 is 15 amino acids. The trim removed 2 bases at V and 4 bases at J, leaving 2 bases unmatched. The CDR3 DNA sequence: TGTGCCAGCAGTTTACGGACAGGGGTCACCGGGGAGCTGTTTTTT. Translated: CASSLRTGVTGELFF.

The chain recombines TRBV7-9 with TRBJ1-2, with TRBD1 matching 9 bases. There are 14 residues in the CDR3. The germline gives CDR1 SEHNR, CDR2 FQNEAQ (reference sequence). V lost 5 bases to trimming and J lost 6 bases; unmatched junction nucleotides: 7. The CDR3 protein is CASSRVQGANGYTF. As DNA, the CDR3 is TGTGCCAGCAGCCGAGTACAGGGGGCGAATGGCTACACCTTC.

The CDR3 region is CASRDVGQGGSYNEQFF. For the CDR3, the DNA is TGTGCCAGCAGGGATGTGGGACAGGGCGGCTCCTACAATGAGCAGTTCTTC. The chain links TRBV2 to TRBJ2-1; 9 nucleotides line up with TRBD1. The CDR3 totals 17 residues. CDR1 is SNHLY and CDR2 is FYNNEI in the germline V gene. The V gene end was trimmed by 6 bases and the J gene end by 0 bases; junction bases not matched to a gene: 9.

The CDR3 reads CASSSNDRGEQPQHF. CDR3 coding DNA: TGTGCCAGCAGTTCCAACGACAGGGGCGAACAGCCCCAGCATTTT. The chain uses TRBV28 and TRBJ1-5, with 8 bases identical to TRBD1. The CDR3 has 15 amino acids. J lost 7 bases, V lost 4 bases, and 9 bases had no gene match. In germline, CDR1 is MDHEN, CDR2 SYDVKM.

The chain employs TRBV12-3 or TRBV12-4 and TRBJ1-4, with D unclear. Trimming pared 3 bases from V and 10 bases from J, leaving 12 bases between. The CDR3 length is 13 residues. The CDR3 nucleotides are TGTGCCAGCAGTTTTGGACCATCTGGAAAACTGTTTTTT. Protein: CASSFGPSGKLFF.